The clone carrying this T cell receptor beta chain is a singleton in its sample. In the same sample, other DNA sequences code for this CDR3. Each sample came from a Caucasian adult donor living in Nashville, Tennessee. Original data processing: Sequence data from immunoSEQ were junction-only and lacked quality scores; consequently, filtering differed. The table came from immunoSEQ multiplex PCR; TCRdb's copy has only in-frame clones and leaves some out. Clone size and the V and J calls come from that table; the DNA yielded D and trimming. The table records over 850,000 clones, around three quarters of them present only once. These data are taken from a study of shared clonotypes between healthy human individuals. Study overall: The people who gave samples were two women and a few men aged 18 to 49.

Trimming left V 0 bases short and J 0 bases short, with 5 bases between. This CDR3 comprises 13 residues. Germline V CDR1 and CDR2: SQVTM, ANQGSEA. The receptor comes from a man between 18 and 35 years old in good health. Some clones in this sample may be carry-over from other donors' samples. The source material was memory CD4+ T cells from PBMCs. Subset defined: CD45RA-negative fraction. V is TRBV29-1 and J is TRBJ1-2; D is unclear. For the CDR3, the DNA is TGCAGCGTTGAAGATCCGACTAACTATGGCTACACCTTC. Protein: CSVEDPTNYGYTF.